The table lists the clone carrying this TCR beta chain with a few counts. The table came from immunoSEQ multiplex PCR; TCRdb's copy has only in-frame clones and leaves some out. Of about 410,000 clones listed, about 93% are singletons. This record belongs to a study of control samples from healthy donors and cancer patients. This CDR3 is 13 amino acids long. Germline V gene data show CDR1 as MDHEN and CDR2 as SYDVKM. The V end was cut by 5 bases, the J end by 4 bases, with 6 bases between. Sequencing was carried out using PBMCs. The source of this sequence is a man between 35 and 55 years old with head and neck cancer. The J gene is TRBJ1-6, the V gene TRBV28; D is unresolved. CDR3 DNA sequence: TGTGCCAGCAGTGCAGGTTATAATTCACCCCTCCACTTT. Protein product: CASSAGYNSPLHF.